These 10 T cell receptor beta chains came from one sample sequenced in a study of cytomegalovirus exposure and HLA in healthy donors. TCRdb keeps only in-frame clones here, not all; method: immunoSEQ multiplex PCR. The table records about 82,000 clones, 85% to 95% of them present only once. Sequences were obtained from PBMCs. These receptors originate from a man between 18 and 29 years old in good health and CMV-seronegative.

The V and J genes are TRBV27 and TRBJ2-5; weak D call: TRBD2 (6 bases). Trimming pared 6 bases from V and 4 bases from J, leaving 18 bases between. The CDR3 covers 15 residues. From germline, CDR1 is MNHEY and CDR2 SMNVEV (reference sequence). The CDR3 DNA reads TGTGCCAGCAGAAATTCAGGGAGGCAAGGAGAGACCCAGTACTTC. Its translation is CASRNSGRQGETQYF.

J is TRBJ2-6 and V is TRBV7-9; D not resolved. V dropped 2 bases and J dropped 19 bases, with 9 bases sitting between them. CDR3 length equals 10 residues. Germline CDR1 reads SEHNR; CDR2 reads FQNEAQ (reference sequence). The CDR3 nucleotides read TGTGCCAGCAGCTTATTCATCCCCACTTTC. It yields the protein CASSLFIPTF.

The chain employs TRBV6-1 and TRBJ2-7; 9 bases are shared with TRBD2. Trimming at V came to 3 bases and at J to 4 bases, leaving 7 bases not matched to a gene. This CDR3 comprises 15 residues. CDR1 is MNHNS, CDR2 SASEGT, per germline. CDR3 region: CASSEGSGGQYEQYF. The CDR3 DNA follows: TGTGCCAGCAGTGAGGGTAGCGGGGGCCAGTACGAGCAGTACTTC.

The chain links TRBV5-1 to TRBJ2-7; D perhaps matches TRBD2 (6 bases). The CDR3 has 14 amino acids. V lost 4 bases to trimming and J lost 0 bases, with 11 bases between them. Germline V gene sequence: CDR1 SGHRS, CDR2 YFSETQ. The CDR3 protein is CASSGTHYSYEQYF. CDR3 coding DNA: TGCGCCAGCAGCGGGACTCATTACTCCTACGAGCAGTACTTC.

The genes are TRBV19 and TRBJ1-1, with 9 bases identical to TRBD1. The CDR3 has 16 amino acids. The germline V gene encodes CDR1 LNHDA and CDR2 SQIVND (reference sequence). Unmatched junction bases numbered 16, after V lost 11 bases and J lost 3 bases. The DNA for the CDR3 is TGTGCCTCCGCCCGGGGGACAGGGATATCCTACACTGAAGCTTTCTTT. Protein product: CASARGTGISYTEAFF.

V and J are TRBV5-4 and TRBJ2-7; TRBD2 might be the D (7 bases). The CDR3 runs to 18 residues. Germline V lookup: CDR1 SGHNT, CDR2 YYREEE (reference sequence). Trimming shortened V by 4 bases and J by 6 bases, and 29 bases separated the two germline ends. CDR3 nucleotide sequence: TGTGCCAGCAGCCCACCATCGAAAGGGGGGGCGGAGGTCGGCGAGCAGTACTTC. This sequence encodes CASSPPSKGGAEVGEQYF.

This sequence joins TRBV11-3 and TRBJ2-1, with 12 nucleotides matching TRBD1. V lost 3 bases to trimming and J lost 5 bases; unmatched junction nucleotides: 5. The germline gives CDR1 SGHNT, CDR2 YENEEA. This CDR3 has 16 residues. CDR3 region: CASSFRGTGGHNEQFF. The CDR3 bases are TGTGCCAGCAGCTTCCGAGGGACAGGGGGCCACAATGAGCAGTTCTTC.

The V call is TRBV11-2, the J call TRBJ2-7; 7 nucleotides agree with TRBD2. V lost 4 bases to trimming and J lost 1 base; unmatched junction nucleotides: 7. CDR1 is SGHAT, CDR2 FQNNGV, per germline. The CDR3 has 15 amino acids. The CDR3, as DNA: TGTGCCAGCAGCTCCGGACTAGTACGTTCCTACGAGCAGTACTTC. This gives the protein CASSSGLVRSYEQYF. The variable domain in full, with the rest retrieved from reference TRBV11-2 and TRBJ2-7, is EAGVAQSPRYKIIEKRQSVAFWCNPISGHATLYWYQQILGQGPKLLIQFQNNGVVDDSQLPKDRFSAERLKGVDSTLKIQPAKLEDSAVYLCASSSGLVRSYEQYFGPGTRLTVT.

The chain carries TRBV10-2 and TRBJ1-1; D is perhaps TRBD1 (6 bases). From germline, CDR1 is WSHSY and CDR2 SAAADI. V shed 6 bases and J shed 4 bases, with 9 bases lying between them. This CDR3 region has 12 residues. CDR3 sequence (DNA): TGCGCCAGCAGGGTAGGGGGCACTGAAGCTTTCTTT. It is translated as CASRVGGTEAFF.

This rearrangement joins TRBV13 to TRBJ1-1; D is perhaps TRBD1 (5 bases). The CDR3 length is 14 residues. Per germline, CDR1 PRHDT and CDR2 FYEKMQ (reference sequence). The V and J ends lost 2 bases and 5 bases respectively, with 12 bases between them. CDR3 amino acids: CASSLFRAVTEAFF. DNA of the CDR3: TGTGCCAGCAGCTTATTCAGGGCGGTGACTGAAGCTTTCTTT.